The rows below give T cell receptor beta chains drawn from one sample of a study of T cells expressing NK-cell markers. For each CDR3 protein, TCRdb gives one entry from its re-call of the 5' RACE reads, without DNA. This table lists a few hundred thousand distinct CDR3 sequences. The sequenced sample consisted of blood T cells: a sorted CD56 or NKG2C T cell subset, CD4+ or CD8+ T cells, or bulk PBMC T cells (not recorded which). All receptors derive from a man aged 18-70 years in good health. Both conserved end residues are part of each CDR3.

J: TRBJ1-4
V: TRBV6-1
CDR3: CASSGQGAGEKLFF

J: TRBJ2-5
V: TRBV20-1
CDR3: CSARDGMGSGETQYF

J: TRBJ1-5
V: TRBV18
CDR3: CASSPDSIVLSNQPQHF

J: TRBJ2-3
V: TRBV6-1
CDR3: CASKWEDRVADTQYF

J: TRBJ1-1
V: TRBV18
CDR3: CASSPVDSRATEAFF

J: TRBJ2-5
V: TRBV6-1
CDR3: CASRQGYGETQYF

J: TRBJ2-2
V: TRBV6-1
CDR3: CASRLGSNTGELFF

J: TRBJ1-5
V: TRBV18
CDR3: CASSNRDAEPQHF

J: TRBJ2-3
V: TRBV28
CDR3: CASSRQWAGLGTDTQYF

J: TRBJ1-4
V: TRBV30
CDR3: CAWSDRDGWNEKLFF

J: TRBJ1-2
V: TRBV7-6
CDR3: CASSLGYVQGIFGYTF